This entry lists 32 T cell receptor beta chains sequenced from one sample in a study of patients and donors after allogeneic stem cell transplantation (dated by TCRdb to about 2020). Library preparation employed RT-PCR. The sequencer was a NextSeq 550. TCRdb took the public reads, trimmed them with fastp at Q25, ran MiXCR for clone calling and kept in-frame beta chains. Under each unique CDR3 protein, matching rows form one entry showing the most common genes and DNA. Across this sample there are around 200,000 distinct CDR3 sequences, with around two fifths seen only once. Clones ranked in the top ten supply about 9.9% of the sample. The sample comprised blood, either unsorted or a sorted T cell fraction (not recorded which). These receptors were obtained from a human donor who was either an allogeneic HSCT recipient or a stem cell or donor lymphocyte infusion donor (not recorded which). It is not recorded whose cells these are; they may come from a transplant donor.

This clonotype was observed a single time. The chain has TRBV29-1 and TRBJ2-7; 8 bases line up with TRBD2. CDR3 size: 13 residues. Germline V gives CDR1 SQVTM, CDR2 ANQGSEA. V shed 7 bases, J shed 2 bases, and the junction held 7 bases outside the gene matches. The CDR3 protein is CSAELRGAYEQYF. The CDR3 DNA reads TGCAGCGCTGAGTTGCGGGGGGCCTACGAGCAGTACTTC.

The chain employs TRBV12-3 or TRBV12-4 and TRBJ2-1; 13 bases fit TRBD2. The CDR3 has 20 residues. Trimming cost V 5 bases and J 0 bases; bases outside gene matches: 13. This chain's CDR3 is CASSPRTSGGRYNSYNEQFF. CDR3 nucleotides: TGTGCCAGCAGTCCGAGGACTAGCGGGGGCCGTTACAACTCCTACAATGAGCAGTTCTTC.

Written as DNA, the CDR3 is TGTGCCAGCAGTGATCGCTCCGGGACAGGGAGGCCTGAAGCTTTCTTT. It translates to CASSDRSGTGRPEAFF. The genes are TRBV25-1 and TRBJ1-1; 9 bases map to TRBD1. The CDR3 extends over 16 amino acids. The V segment lost 3 bases and the J segment 6 bases; nucleotides outside the gene matches: 11. Germline CDR1 is MGHDK and CDR2 is SYGVNS. Supplemented by reference TRBV25-1 and TRBJ1-1, the full variable domain reads EADIYQTPRYLVIGTGKKITLECSQTMGHDKMYWYQQDPGMELHLIHYSYGVNSTEKGDLSSESTVSRIRTEHFPLTLESARPSHTSQYLCASSDRSGTGRPEAFFGQGTRLTVV.

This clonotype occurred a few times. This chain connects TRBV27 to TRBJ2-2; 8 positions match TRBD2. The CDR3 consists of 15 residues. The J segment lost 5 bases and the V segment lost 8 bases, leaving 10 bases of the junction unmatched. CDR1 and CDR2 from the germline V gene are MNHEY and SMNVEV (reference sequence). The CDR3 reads CASRRGAGLTGELFF. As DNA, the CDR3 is TGTGCCAGCCGGCGGGGGGCCGGCCTTACCGGGGAGCTGTTTTTT.

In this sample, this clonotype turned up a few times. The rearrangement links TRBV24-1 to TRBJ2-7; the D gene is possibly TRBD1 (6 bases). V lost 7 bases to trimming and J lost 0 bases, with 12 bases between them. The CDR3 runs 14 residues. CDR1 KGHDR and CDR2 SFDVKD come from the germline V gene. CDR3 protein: CATSPGDYSYEQYF. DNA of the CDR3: TGTGCCACCAGCCCAGGGGATTACTCCTACGAGCAGTACTTC.

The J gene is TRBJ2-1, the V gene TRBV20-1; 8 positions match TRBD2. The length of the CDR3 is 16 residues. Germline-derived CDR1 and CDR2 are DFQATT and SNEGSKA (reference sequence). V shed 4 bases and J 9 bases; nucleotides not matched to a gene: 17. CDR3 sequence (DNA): TGCAGTGCTAACTTTGGATCGGGGGGGCAAATAATTGAGCAGTTCTTC. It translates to CSANFGSGGQIIEQFF.

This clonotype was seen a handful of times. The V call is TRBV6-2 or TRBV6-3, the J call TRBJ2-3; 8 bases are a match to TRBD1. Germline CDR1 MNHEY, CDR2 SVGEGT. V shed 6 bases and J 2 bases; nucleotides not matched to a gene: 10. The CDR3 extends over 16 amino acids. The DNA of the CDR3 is TGTGCCAGCAGCCTGGACAGGGTGGAGTACACAGATACGCAGTATTTT. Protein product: CASSLDRVEYTDTQYF.

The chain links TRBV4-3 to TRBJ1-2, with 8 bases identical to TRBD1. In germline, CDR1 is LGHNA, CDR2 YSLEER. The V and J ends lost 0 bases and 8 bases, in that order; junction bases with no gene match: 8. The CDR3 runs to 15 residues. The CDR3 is CASSQDLVDREGYTF. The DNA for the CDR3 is TGCGCCAGCAGCCAAGATCTGGTGGACAGGGAAGGCTACACCTTC.

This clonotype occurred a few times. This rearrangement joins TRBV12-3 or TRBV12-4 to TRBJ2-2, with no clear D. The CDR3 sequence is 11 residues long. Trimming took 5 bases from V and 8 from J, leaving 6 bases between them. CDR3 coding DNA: TGTGCCAGCAGTCGGGTAGGGGAGCTGTTTTTT. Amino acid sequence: CASSRVGELFF.

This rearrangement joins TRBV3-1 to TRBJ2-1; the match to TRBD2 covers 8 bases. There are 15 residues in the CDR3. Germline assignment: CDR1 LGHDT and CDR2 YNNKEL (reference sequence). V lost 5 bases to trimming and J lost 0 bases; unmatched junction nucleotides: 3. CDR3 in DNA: TGTGCCAGCAGCTCCGGGACTAGCTCCTACAATGAGCAGTTCTTC. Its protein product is CASSSGTSSYNEQFF.

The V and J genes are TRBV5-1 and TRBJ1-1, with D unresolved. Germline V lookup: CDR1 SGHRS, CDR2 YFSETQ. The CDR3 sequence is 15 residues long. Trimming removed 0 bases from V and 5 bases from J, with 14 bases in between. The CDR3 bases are TGCGCCAGCAGCTTGGTATTTCGGGGAAAGACTGAAGCTTTCTTT. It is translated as CASSLVFRGKTEAFF.

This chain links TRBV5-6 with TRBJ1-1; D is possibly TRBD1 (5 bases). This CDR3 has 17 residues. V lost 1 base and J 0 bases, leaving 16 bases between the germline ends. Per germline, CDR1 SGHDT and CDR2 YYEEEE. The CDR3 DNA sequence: TGTGCCAGCAGCTTGCAAAGGGGAAGTATGATGAACACTGAAGCTTTCTTT. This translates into CASSLQRGSMMNTEAFF.

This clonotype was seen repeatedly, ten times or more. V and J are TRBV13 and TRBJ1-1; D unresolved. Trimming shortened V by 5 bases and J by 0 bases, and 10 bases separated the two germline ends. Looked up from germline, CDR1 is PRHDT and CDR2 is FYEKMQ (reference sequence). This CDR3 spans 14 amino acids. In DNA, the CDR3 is TGTGCCAGCAGCCCCGCGGGCATGAACACTGAAGCTTTCTTT. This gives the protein CASSPAGMNTEAFF.

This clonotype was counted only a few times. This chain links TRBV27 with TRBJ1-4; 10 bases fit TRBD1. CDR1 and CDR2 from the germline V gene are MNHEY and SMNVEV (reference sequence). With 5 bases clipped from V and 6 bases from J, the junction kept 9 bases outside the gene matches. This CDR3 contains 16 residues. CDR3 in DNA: TGTGCCAGCAGTCCCCAACCCGGGACAGGGGATGAAAAACTGTTTTTT. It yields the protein CASSPQPGTGDEKLFF.

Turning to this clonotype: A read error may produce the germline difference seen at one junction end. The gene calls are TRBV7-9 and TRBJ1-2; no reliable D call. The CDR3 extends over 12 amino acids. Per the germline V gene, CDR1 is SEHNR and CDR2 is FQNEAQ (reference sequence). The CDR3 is CASSPLRTAPYF. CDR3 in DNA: TGTGCCAGCAGCCCATTGCGAACGGCCCCGTACTTC.

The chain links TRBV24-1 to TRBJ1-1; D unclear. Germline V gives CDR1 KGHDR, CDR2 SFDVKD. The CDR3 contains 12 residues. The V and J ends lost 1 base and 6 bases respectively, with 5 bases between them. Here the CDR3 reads CATSDFGAEAFF. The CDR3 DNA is TGTGCCACCAGTGATTTCGGGGCTGAAGCTTTCTTT.

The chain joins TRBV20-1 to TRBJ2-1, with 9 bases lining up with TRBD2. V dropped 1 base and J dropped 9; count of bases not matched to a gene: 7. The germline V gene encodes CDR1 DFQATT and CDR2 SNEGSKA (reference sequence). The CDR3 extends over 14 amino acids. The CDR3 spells CSARVPSGVSEQFF. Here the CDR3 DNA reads TGCAGTGCTAGAGTTCCTAGCGGGGTTAGTGAGCAGTTCTTC.

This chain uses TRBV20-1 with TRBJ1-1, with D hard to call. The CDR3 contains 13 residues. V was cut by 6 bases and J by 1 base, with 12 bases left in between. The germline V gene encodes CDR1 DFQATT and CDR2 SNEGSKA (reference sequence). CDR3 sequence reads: CSAQGLRNTEAFF. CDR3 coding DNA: TGCAGTGCCCAAGGACTCCGGAACACTGAAGCTTTCTTT.

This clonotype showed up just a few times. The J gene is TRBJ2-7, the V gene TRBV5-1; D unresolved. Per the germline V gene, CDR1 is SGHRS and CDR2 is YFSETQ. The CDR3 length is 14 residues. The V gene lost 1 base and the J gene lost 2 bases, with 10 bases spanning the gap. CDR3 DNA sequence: TGCGCCAGCAGCTTGCAACGACCGACCTACGAGCAGTACTTC. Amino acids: CASSLQRPTYEQYF. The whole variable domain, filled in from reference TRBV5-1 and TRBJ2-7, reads KAGVTQTPRYLIKTRGQQVTLSCSPISGHRSVSWYQQTPGQGLQFLFEYFSETQRNKGNFPGRFSGRQFSNSRSEMNVSTLELGDSALYLCASSLQRPTYEQYFGPGTRLTVT.

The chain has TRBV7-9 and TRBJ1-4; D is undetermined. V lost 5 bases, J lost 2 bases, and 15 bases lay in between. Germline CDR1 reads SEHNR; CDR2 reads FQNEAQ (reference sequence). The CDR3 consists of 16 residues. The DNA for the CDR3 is TGTGCCAGCAGCCCCCGCGTGGGGTTGACTAATGAAAAACTGTTTTTT. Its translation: CASSPRVGLTNEKLFF. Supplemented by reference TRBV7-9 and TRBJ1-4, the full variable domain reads DTGVSQNPRHKITKRGQNVTFRCDPISEHNRLYWYRQTLGQGPEFLTYFQNEAQLEKSRLLSDRFSAERPKGSFSTLEIQRTEQGDSAMYLCASSPRVGLTNEKLFFGSGTQLSVL.

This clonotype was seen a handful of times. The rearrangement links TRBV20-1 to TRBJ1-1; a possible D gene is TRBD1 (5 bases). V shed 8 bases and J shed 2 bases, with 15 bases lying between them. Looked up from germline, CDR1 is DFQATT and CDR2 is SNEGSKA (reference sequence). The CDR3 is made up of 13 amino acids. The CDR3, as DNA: TGCAGTATTGCCGGGACCGCCAACACTGAAGCTTTCTTT. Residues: CSIAGTANTEAFF.

The CDR3 sequence: CASSLTVGSNTEAFF. For the CDR3, the DNA is TGCGCCAGCAGCCTGACGGTGGGCTCAAACACTGAAGCTTTCTTT. V gene TRBV5-1 combines with J gene TRBJ1-1; no firm D call. V was clipped by 4 bases and J by 2 bases, with 15 bases between them. CDR3 length: 15 residues. Germline V CDR1 and CDR2: SGHRS, YFSETQ.

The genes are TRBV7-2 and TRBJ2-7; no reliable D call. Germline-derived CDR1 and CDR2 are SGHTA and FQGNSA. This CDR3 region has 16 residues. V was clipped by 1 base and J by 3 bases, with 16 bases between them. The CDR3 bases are TGTGCCAGCAGCTTAGAATTATGGGCACAGATCTACGAGCAGTACTTC. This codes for CASSLELWAQIYEQYF.

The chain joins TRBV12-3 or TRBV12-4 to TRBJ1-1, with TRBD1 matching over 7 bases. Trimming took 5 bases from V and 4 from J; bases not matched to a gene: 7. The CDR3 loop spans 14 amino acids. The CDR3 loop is CASSAHRGSTEAFF. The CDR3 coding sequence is TGTGCCAGCAGTGCCCACAGGGGATCCACTGAAGCTTTCTTT.

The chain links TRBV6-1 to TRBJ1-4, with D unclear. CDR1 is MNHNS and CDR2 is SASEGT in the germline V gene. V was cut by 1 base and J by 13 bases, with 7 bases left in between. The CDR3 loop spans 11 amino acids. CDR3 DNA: TGTGCCAGCAGTGAAGGGACGGGACTGTTTTTT. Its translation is CASSEGTGLFF.

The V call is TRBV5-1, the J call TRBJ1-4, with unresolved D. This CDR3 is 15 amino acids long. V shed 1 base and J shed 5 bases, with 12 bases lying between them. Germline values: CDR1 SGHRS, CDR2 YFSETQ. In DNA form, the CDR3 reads TGCGCCAGCAGCTTGTTGGGGAGGACGAATGAAAAACTGTTTTTT. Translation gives CASSLLGRTNEKLFF.

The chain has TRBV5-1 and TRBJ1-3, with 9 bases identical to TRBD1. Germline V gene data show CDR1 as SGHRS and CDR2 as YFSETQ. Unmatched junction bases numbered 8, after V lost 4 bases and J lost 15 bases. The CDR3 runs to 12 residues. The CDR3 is CASSPWTGAEYF. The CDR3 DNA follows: TGCGCCAGCAGCCCCTGGACAGGGGCCGAATATTTT.

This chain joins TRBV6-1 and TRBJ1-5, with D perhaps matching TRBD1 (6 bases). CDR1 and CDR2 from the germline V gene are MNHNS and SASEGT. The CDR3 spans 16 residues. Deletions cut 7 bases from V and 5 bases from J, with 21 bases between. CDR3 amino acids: CASMIRPGAVDQPQHF. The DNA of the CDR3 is TGTGCCAGCATGATAAGGCCAGGGGCAGTTGATCAGCCCCAGCATTTT.

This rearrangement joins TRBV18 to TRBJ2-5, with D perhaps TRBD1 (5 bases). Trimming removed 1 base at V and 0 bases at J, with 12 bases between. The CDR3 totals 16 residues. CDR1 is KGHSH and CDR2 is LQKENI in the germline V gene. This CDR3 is CASSPRNADNQETQYF. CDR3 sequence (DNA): TGTGCCAGCTCACCACGGAATGCGGACAACCAAGAGACCCAGTACTTC. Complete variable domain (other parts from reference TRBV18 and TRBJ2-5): NAGVMQNPRHLVRRRGQEARLRCSPMKGHSHVYWYRQLPEEGLKFMVYLQKENIIDESGMPKERFSAEFPKEGPSILRIQQVVRGDSAAYFCASSPRNADNQETQYFGPGTRLLVL.

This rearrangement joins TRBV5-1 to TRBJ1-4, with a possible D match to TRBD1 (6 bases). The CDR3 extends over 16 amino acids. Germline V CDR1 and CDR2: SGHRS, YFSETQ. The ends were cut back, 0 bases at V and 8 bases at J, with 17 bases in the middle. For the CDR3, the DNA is TGCGCCAGCAGCTTGGCCTACGGGACCCAGGGGGAAAAACTGTTTTTT. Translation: CASSLAYGTQGEKLFF.

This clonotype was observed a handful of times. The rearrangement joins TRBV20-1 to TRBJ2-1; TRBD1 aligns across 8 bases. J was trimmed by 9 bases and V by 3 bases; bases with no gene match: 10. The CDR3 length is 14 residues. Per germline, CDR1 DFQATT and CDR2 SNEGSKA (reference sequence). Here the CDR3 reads CSASRTGSTGEQFF. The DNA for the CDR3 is TGCAGTGCTAGTAGGACAGGGAGTACTGGTGAGCAGTTCTTC.

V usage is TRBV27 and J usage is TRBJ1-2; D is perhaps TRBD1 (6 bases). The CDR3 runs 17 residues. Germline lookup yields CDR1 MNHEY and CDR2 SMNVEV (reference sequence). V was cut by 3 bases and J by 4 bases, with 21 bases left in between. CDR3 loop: CASSLGTQGSDGYGYTF. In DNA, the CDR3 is TGTGCCAGCAGTTTGGGGACCCAGGGGTCCGATGGCTATGGCTACACCTTC.